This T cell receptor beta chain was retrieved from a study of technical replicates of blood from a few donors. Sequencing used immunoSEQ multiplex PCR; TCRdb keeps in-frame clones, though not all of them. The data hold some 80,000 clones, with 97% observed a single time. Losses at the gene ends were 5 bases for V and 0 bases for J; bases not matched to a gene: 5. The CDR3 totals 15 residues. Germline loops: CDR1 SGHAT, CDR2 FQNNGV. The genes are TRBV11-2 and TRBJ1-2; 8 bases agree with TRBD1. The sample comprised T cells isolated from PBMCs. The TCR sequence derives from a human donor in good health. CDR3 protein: CASSPQGAANYGYTF. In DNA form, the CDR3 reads TGTGCCAGCAGCCCTCAGGGGGCCGCTAACTATGGCTACACCTTC.